These 29 T cell receptor beta chains were all obtained from the same sample, sequenced in a study of blood T cell repertoires in COVID-19. Only in-frame clones appear in the TCRdb table, and some are missing; sequencing was by immunoSEQ multiplex PCR. The table lists 80,000 or so clones, over 80% of them singletons, with 9% to 10% in the top ten. The specimen was peripheral blood. These receptor sequences come from a human donor in a cohort sampled during active COVID-19.

J is TRBJ1-6 and V is TRBV28; 7 bases are a match to TRBD1. The CDR3 runs 17 residues. The trim removed 3 bases at V and 2 bases at J, leaving 7 bases unmatched. Germline CDR1 and CDR2: MDHEN and SYDVKM. The DNA for the CDR3 is TGTGCCAGCAGTTTGGGGAAGGGGGCAACCTATAATTCACCCCTCCACTTT. It encodes CASSLGKGATYNSPLHF.

This clone turned up a few times. CDR3 region: CASSHPTSGGSTSTDTQYF. The CDR3 nucleotides read TGTGCCAGTAGTCATCCCACTAGCGGGGGCTCCACTAGCACAGATACGCAGTATTTT. J is TRBJ2-3 and V is TRBV19; 11 nucleotides align to TRBD2. Germline loops: CDR1 LNHDA, CDR2 SQIVND (reference sequence). The CDR3 sequence is 19 residues long. With V trimmed by 5 bases and J by 0 bases, 13 bases remained unmatched.

DNA for the CDR3: TGCGCCAGCAGCTTCACGACTAGCGGGAGCAGTAATGAGCAGTTCTTC. Translating gives CASSFTTSGSSNEQFF. The V gene is TRBV5-1, the J gene TRBJ2-1; TRBD2 aligns across 12 bases. The J segment lost 7 bases and the V segment lost 2 bases, leaving 7 bases of the junction unmatched. The CDR3 is 16 residues long. The V gene's germline CDR1 is SGHRS and CDR2 YFSETQ.

The sample holds one count of this clone. This chain joins TRBV11-2 and TRBJ2-1, with TRBD2 matching 7 bases. The CDR3 totals 19 residues. The V gene end was trimmed by 5 bases and the J gene end by 5 bases; junction bases not matched to a gene: 21. Germline V gives CDR1 SGHAT, CDR2 FQNNGV. CDR3 nucleotide sequence: TGTGCCAGCAGCCCAGGGACGGGCAACGTGGGAGGGAAAGACAATGAGCAGTTCTTC. Translating it yields CASSPGTGNVGGKDNEQFF.

This clone was seen just once. The chain links TRBV28 to TRBJ1-5; 8 bases agree with TRBD1. Germline values: CDR1 MDHEN, CDR2 SYDVKM. The CDR3 loop spans 13 amino acids. The V gene end was trimmed by 11 bases and the J gene end by 4 bases; junction bases not matched to a gene: 7. The CDR3 spells CAAATGENQPQHF. The CDR3 nucleotides read TGTGCCGCCGCGACAGGGGAGAATCAGCCCCAGCATTTT.

V gene TRBV28 combines with J gene TRBJ1-2, with 7 positions matching TRBD1. Looked up from germline, CDR1 is MDHEN and CDR2 is SYDVKM. Unmatched junction bases numbered 4, after V lost 8 bases and J lost 7 bases. This CDR3 contains 11 residues. The CDR3 loop reads CASQQGSGYTF. The CDR3 DNA is TGTGCCAGCCAACAGGGGAGTGGCTACACCTTC.

The chain uses TRBV2 and TRBJ1-6, with 7 bases identical to TRBD1. The CDR3 is made up of 14 amino acids. The V gene's germline CDR1 is SNHLY and CDR2 FYNNEI. With 4 bases clipped from V and 7 bases from J, the junction kept 4 bases outside the gene matches. CDR3 protein: CASSGDSPNSPLHF. The CDR3 nucleotides read TGTGCCAGCAGTGGGGACAGCCCCAATTCACCCCTCCACTTT.

In nucleotides, the CDR3 is TGTGCCAGCAGCCCGACTAGCGGGGGCCGGGGTGGGACCCAGTACTTC. Protein product: CASSPTSGGRGGTQYF. This chain connects TRBV7-2 to TRBJ2-5; 12 nucleotides agree with TRBD2. After removal of 5 bases from V and 7 bases from J, the junction contained 11 bases not matched to a gene. Per germline, CDR1 SGHTA and CDR2 FQGNSA. The CDR3 has 16 amino acids.

V and J are TRBV12-1 and TRBJ2-7; TRBD2, the table's D call, lacks a check against the DNA. TRBV12-1 is listed as a pseudogene. The length of the CDR3 is 17 residues. For the CDR3, the DNA is TGTGCCAGCAGCATCAGGGGGGAGCGGGAGCGGTCCTACGAGCAGTACTTC. Encoded protein: CASSIRGERERSYEQYF.

This clone showed up just once. Written as DNA, the CDR3 is TGCGCCAGCAGCGGACTAGCGGGAGGGGAAGAGACCCAGTACTTC. This translates into CASSGLAGGEETQYF. The genes are TRBV5-1 and TRBJ2-5; 15 bases agree with TRBD2. After removal of 4 bases from V and 3 bases from J, the junction contained 1 base not matched to a gene. This CDR3 region has 15 residues. Per germline, CDR1 SGHRS and CDR2 YFSETQ.

CDR3 loop: CASSPRPGQSSGANVLTF. The DNA for the CDR3 is TGTGCCAGCAGCCCGCGCCCGGGACAAAGCTCTGGGGCCAACGTCCTGACTTTC. V and J are TRBV9 and TRBJ2-6; tentatively, D is TRBD1 (6 bases). The V gene lost 4 bases and the J gene lost 0 bases, with 17 bases spanning the gap. CDR1 and CDR2 from the germline V gene are SGDLS and YYNGEE. The CDR3 contains 18 residues.

This clone was counted a single time. J is TRBJ2-3 and V is TRBV9; TRBD2 matches at 10 bases. J gave up 1 base and V 5 bases, and 13 bases lay outside the gene matches. The V gene's germline CDR1 is SGDLS and CDR2 YYNGEE. The CDR3 loop spans 18 amino acids. In DNA form, the CDR3 reads TGTGCCAGCAGTAATCCCCGCAGCGGGAGGGGCGGCACAGATACGCAGTATTTT. Translation gives CASSNPRSGRGGTDTQYF.

As regards this clone: One junction end does not reproduce the germline sequence, and a read error may be involved. The CDR3 DNA follows: TGCGCCAGCAGCGTGGTCGCTAGCGGGCAGGGAACAGATACGCAGTATTTT. It specifies CASSVVASGQGTDTQYF. The chain has TRBV9 and TRBJ2-3, with TRBD2 matching over 8 bases. The CDR3 is 17 residues long. Germline CDR1 SGDLS, CDR2 YYNGEE.

V is TRBV5-1 and J is TRBJ2-2, with 10 bases fitting TRBD2. Germline-derived CDR1 and CDR2 are SGHRS and YFSETQ. The CDR3 loop spans 17 amino acids. With V trimmed by 4 bases and J by 1 base, 7 bases remained unmatched. CDR3 nucleotides: TGCGCCAGCAGCCGCCCACTAGCGGGGAGGAACACCGGGGAGCTGTTTTTT. It is translated as CASSRPLAGRNTGELFF. Variable domain in full (rest from reference TRBV5-1 and TRBJ2-2): KAGVTQTPRYLIKTRGQQVTLSCSPISGHRSVSWYQQTPGQGLQFLFEYFSETQRNKGNFPGRFSGRQFSNSRSEMNVSTLELGDSALYLCASSRPLAGRNTGELFFGEGSRLTVL.

This chain uses TRBV19 with TRBJ1-3; D may be TRBD1 (5 bases). The germline CDR1 and CDR2 sequences are LNHDA and SQIVND (reference sequence). V was shortened by 5 bases and J by 0 bases, with 14 bases between the two germline ends. The CDR3 has 16 amino acids. Written as DNA, the CDR3 is TGTGCCAGTAGTCTTCAGACAGCGACCTCTGGAAACACCATATATTTT. It is translated as CASSLQTATSGNTIYF.

The chain employs TRBV20-1 and TRBJ1-5; D possibly corresponds to TRBD1 (6 bases). The CDR3 has 14 amino acids. Trimming pared 3 bases from V and 2 bases from J, leaving 11 bases between. Per germline, CDR1 DFQATT and CDR2 SNEGSKA (reference sequence). The CDR3 bases are TGCAGTGCTAGTGGCAGGGGAGGCAATCAGCCCCAGCATTTT. It translates to CSASGRGGNQPQHF.

Worth noting for this clone: A read error may account for a junction end that differs from germline. V is TRBV19 and J is TRBJ1-2; no definite D call. This CDR3 has 14 amino acids. The germline V gene encodes CDR1 LNHDA and CDR2 SQIVND (reference sequence). The CDR3 sequence is CASSLDGANYGYTF. Here the CDR3 DNA reads TGTGCCAGTAGTCTAGACGGGGCTAACTATGGCTACACCTTC.

The table lists this clone with a few counts. The genes are TRBV2 and TRBJ2-3; 11 bases are shared with TRBD2. CDR3 length equals 14 residues. The V and J ends lost 7 bases and 4 bases, in that order; junction bases with no gene match: 4. Per germline, CDR1 SNHLY and CDR2 FYNNEI. As DNA, the CDR3 is TGTGCCAGCACCCTGACTAGCGGGGCAGATACGCAGTATTTT. This translates into CASTLTSGADTQYF.

This chain links TRBV7-9 with TRBJ2-4; the D gene is possibly TRBD2 (5 bases). Germline CDR1 reads SEHNR; CDR2 reads FQNEAQ (reference sequence). This CDR3 has 14 residues. The V end lost 4 bases, the J end lost 0 bases, and 7 bases lay between the germline ends. CDR3 amino acids: CASSSGVAKNIQYF. For the CDR3, the DNA is TGTGCCAGCAGCTCCGGGGTAGCCAAAAACATTCAGTACTTC.

This chain connects TRBV30 to TRBJ2-5; D is unclear. Trimming left V 2 bases short and J 0 bases short, with 4 bases between. The germline gives CDR1 GTSNPN, CDR2 SVGIG (reference sequence). This CDR3 spans 12 amino acids. The CDR3, as DNA: TGTGCCTGGAGTTACAACCAAGAGACCCAGTACTTC. It codes for CAWSYNQETQYF.

The rearrangement links TRBV6-1 to TRBJ1-5; D uncertain. With 0 bases removed from V and 10 bases from J, the gap between germline ends came to 7 bases. The CDR3 extends over 12 amino acids. CDR1 is MNHNS and CDR2 is SASEGT in the germline V gene. CDR3 residues: CASSEAEGPQHF. Here the CDR3 DNA reads TGTGCCAGCAGTGAAGCGGAGGGACCCCAGCATTTT.

This clone was observed a few times. V gene TRBV19 combines with J gene TRBJ1-2, with D unclear. V was cut by 0 bases and J by 7 bases, with 6 bases left in between. Germline V gene lookup returns CDR1 LNHDA and CDR2 SQIVND (reference sequence). This CDR3 has 12 amino acids. The CDR3 DNA reads as TGTGCCAGTAGTATAGAGAGGCGTGGCTACACCTTC. It is translated as CASSIERRGYTF. The full variable domain, its missing parts supplied by reference TRBV19 and TRBJ1-2, is DGGITQSPKYLFRKEGQNVTLSCEQNLNHDAMYWYRQDPGQGLRLIYYSQIVNDFQKGDIAEGYSVSREKKESFPLTVTSAQKNPTAFYLCASSIERRGYTFGSGTRLTVV.

This clone has only a few counts. V is TRBV6-2 or TRBV6-3 and J is TRBJ1-5, with D unclear. CDR1 is MNHEY, CDR2 SVGEGT, per germline. There are 16 residues in the CDR3. Trimming cost V 5 bases and J 3 bases, with 17 bases left between them. The chain's CDR3 is CASSPLPAGPNQPQHF. The CDR3 bases are TGTGCCAGCAGTCCACTCCCCGCTGGGCCCAATCAGCCCCAGCATTTT.

The chain uses TRBV28 and TRBJ1-1; TRBD1 is a possible D gene (5 bases). The CDR3 length is 13 residues. V was clipped by 3 bases and J by 8 bases, with 13 bases between them. Germline V gene data show CDR1 as MDHEN and CDR2 as SYDVKM. CDR3 in amino acids: CASSLGLPKEAFF. CDR3 nucleotides: TGTGCCAGCAGTTTGGGACTCCCGAAGGAAGCTTTCTTT.

The chain combines TRBV29-1 with TRBJ1-3, with TRBD1 as a possible D gene (5 bases). The V end was cut by 7 bases, the J end by 0 bases, with 13 bases between. Germline V gives CDR1 SQVTM, CDR2 ANQGSEA. This CDR3 has 14 amino acids. Here the CDR3 DNA reads TGCAGCGCAGATCAGGGCAGCTCTGGAAACACCATATATTTT. It encodes CSADQGSSGNTIYF.

V gene TRBV24-1 combines with J gene TRBJ2-7, with D maybe TRBD2 (5 bases). In germline, CDR1 is KGHDR, CDR2 SFDVKD. The CDR3 sequence is 15 residues long. Trimming took 3 bases from V and 5 from J, leaving 16 bases between them. CDR3 nucleotides: TGTGCCACCAGTGATCCAAGGAATCCCGGGAACGAGCAGTACTTC. Encoded protein: CATSDPRNPGNEQYF.

The chain joins TRBV7-8 to TRBJ1-6, with D perhaps TRBD1 (6 bases). This CDR3 has 18 residues. Germline V gene data show CDR1 as SGHVS and CDR2 as FQNEAQ. V lost 5 bases, J lost 0 bases, and 17 bases lay in between. The CDR3 here is CASSPRTVRGSYNSPLHF. The DNA for the CDR3 is TGTGCCAGCAGCCCCCGGACAGTCCGGGGCTCCTATAATTCACCCCTCCACTTT.

This chain joins TRBV29-1 and TRBJ2-3; 7 nucleotides agree with TRBD2. V lost 6 bases to trimming and J lost 0 bases; unmatched junction nucleotides: 6. Germline V gene sequence: CDR1 SQVTM, CDR2 ANQGSEA. The CDR3 extends over 14 amino acids. The CDR3 loop reads CSVRAGSSTDTQYF. The CDR3 DNA is TGCAGCGTACGAGCGGGGTCTAGCACAGATACGCAGTATTTT.

This clone was seen at least ten times. This rearrangement joins TRBV27 to TRBJ1-2; 8 positions agree with TRBD1. The CDR3 has 14 residues. V trimming: 2 bases; J trimming: 2 bases; junction bases outside the gene matches: 1. CDR1 is MNHEY, CDR2 SMNVEV, per germline (reference sequence). For the CDR3, the DNA is TGTGCCAGCAGTTTACAGGGGGCGAACTATGGCTACACCTTC. This encodes CASSLQGANYGYTF.